Below, 15 T cell receptor beta chains from the same sample are listed, as sequenced in a study of blood T cell repertoires in COVID-19. The protocol was immunoSEQ multiplex PCR, while the TCRdb copy is restricted to in-frame clones and leaves out a portion. The sample records 30,000 to 45,000 clones, around 85% being singletons. The sample comprised peripheral blood. These receptors all come from a human donor in a cohort sampled during active COVID-19.

This clone was seen a few times. CDR3 nucleotides: TGTGCTAGTGGTCTGACAGGGGACTCACCCCTCCACTTT. Protein product: CASGLTGDSPLHF. The chain recombines TRBV12-5 with TRBJ1-6; 8 nucleotides align to TRBD1. The CDR3 has 13 residues. Germline CDR1 and CDR2: LGHNT and FRNRAP. J was trimmed by 10 bases and V by 5 bases; bases with no gene match: 4.

The chain joins TRBV5-6 to TRBJ1-2; 7 nucleotides line up with TRBD1. V dropped 4 bases and J dropped 7; count of bases not matched to a gene: 1. CDR3 length: 11 residues. The germline V gene encodes CDR1 SGHDT and CDR2 YYEEEE. CDR3 region: CASSRDSGYTF. CDR3 DNA sequence: TGTGCCAGCAGCCGGGACAGTGGCTACACCTTC.

In its sample, this clone was seen a few times. The chain is built from TRBV9 and TRBJ2-7, with D perhaps matching TRBD1 (6 bases). V lost 4 bases, J lost 2 bases, and 16 bases lay in between. The CDR3 totals 15 residues. Germline V gene lookup returns CDR1 SGDLS and CDR2 YYNGEE. The CDR3 loop is CASSLRDTGTYEQYF. The CDR3 DNA is TGTGCCAGCAGCCTCCGGGACACAGGAACCTACGAGCAGTACTTC.

The chain links TRBV3-1 (or the pseudogene TRBV3-2) to TRBJ2-1, with 9 bases aligning to TRBD2. Germline V gives CDR1 LGHDT, CDR2 YNNKEL (reference sequence). Germline trimming cut 5 bases from V and 12 bases from J; bases unmatched to any gene: 11. This CDR3 has 14 amino acids. The CDR3 bases are TGTGCCAGCAGCACGGGACTAGCTCTTGTTGGGCAGTTCTTC. Translating gives CASSTGLALVGQFF.

This chain connects TRBV7-9 to TRBJ1-2; D might be TRBD1 (5 bases). This CDR3 has 12 amino acids. Deletions cut 7 bases from V and 6 bases from J, with 12 bases between. CDR1 and CDR2 (germline): SEHNR, FQNEAQ (reference sequence). The CDR3 bases are TGTGCCAGCACCCAGTTAGGGGATGGCTACACCTTC. This sequence encodes CASTQLGDGYTF.

This chain connects TRBV7-2 to TRBJ2-5, with TRBD2 identical over 11 bases. The CDR3 has 15 amino acids. Germline V gene lookup returns CDR1 SGHTA and CDR2 FQGNSA. Trimming cost V 5 bases and J 2 bases; bases outside gene matches: 4. CDR3 nucleotide sequence: TGTGCCAGCAGCGGACGGACTAGCGGGCAAGAGACCCAGTACTTC. Protein product: CASSGRTSGQETQYF.

CDR3 sequence: CASSLGPGLTEAFF. CDR3 nucleotide sequence: TGTGCCAGCAGCTTAGGGCCGGGGTTAACTGAAGCTTTCTTT. The chain employs TRBV7-8 and TRBJ1-1; D gene uncertain. V was shortened by 1 base and J by 5 bases, with 11 bases between the two germline ends. This CDR3 is built from 14 residues. Germline-derived CDR1 and CDR2 are SGHVS and FQNEAQ.

The chain couples TRBV6-1 to TRBJ1-6; D not resolved. Germline V gives CDR1 MNHNS, CDR2 SASEGT. Trimming stripped 3 bases from V and 13 bases from J, with 13 bases between. This CDR3 has 13 amino acids. CDR3 DNA sequence: TGTGCCAGCAGTGAGCGAGGGTCGGGTCCCCTCCACTTT. Translated, it gives CASSERGSGPLHF.

This rearrangement joins TRBV28 to TRBJ1-2, with TRBD1 identical over 9 bases. Per the germline V gene, CDR1 is MDHEN and CDR2 is SYDVKM. The CDR3 extends over 14 amino acids. Trimming cost V 6 bases and J 4 bases; bases outside gene matches: 6. CDR3 in amino acids: CASSTTGGGYGYTF. In DNA, the CDR3 is TGTGCCAGCAGCACCACAGGGGGCGGCTATGGCTACACCTTC.

This clone was recorded once. V and J are TRBV20-1 and TRBJ1-5; D might be TRBD1 (5 bases). Germline V gene data show CDR1 as DFQATT and CDR2 as SNEGSKA (reference sequence). This CDR3 has 15 amino acids. V was pared by 3 bases and J by 4 bases, with 16 bases between. The CDR3 nucleotides read TGCAGTGCTAGTGGTTCCAGGGAACTGAATCAGCCCCAGCATTTT. It codes for CSASGSRELNQPQHF.

J is TRBJ2-3 and V is TRBV6-5; 10 positions agree with TRBD1. Germline CDR1 MNHEY, CDR2 SVGAGI. The V and J ends lost 8 bases and 6 bases, in that order; junction bases with no gene match: 5. This CDR3 comprises 13 residues. CDR3: CASASDRGDTQYF. The DNA of the CDR3 is TGTGCCAGCGCCTCGGACAGGGGGGATACGCAGTATTTT.

The DNA for the CDR3 is TGTGCCAGCAGTTACTTAATTCGCGGGGAGCTGTTTTTT. This codes for CASSYLIRGELFF. The rearrangement uses TRBV6-2 or TRBV6-3 and TRBJ2-2; D is undetermined. The CDR3 spans 13 residues. Trimming left V 1 base short and J 7 bases short, with 7 bases between. Per the germline V gene, CDR1 is MNHEY and CDR2 is SVGEGT.

The V gene is TRBV2, the J gene TRBJ2-3, with D tentatively TRBD2 (6 bases). Germline V CDR1 and CDR2: SNHLY, FYNNEI. The CDR3 has 14 residues. V was pared by 8 bases and J by 3 bases, with 15 bases between. CDR3 sequence reads: CASLGGLSTDTQYF. CDR3 DNA sequence: TGTGCCAGCTTGGGGGGTTTGTCGACAGATACGCAGTATTTT.

This clone appeared a few times. This chain connects TRBV5-8 to TRBJ2-5; 10 bases map to TRBD2. J was trimmed by 4 bases and V by 1 base; bases with no gene match: 4. This CDR3 region has 15 residues. The germline CDR1 and CDR2 sequences are SGHTS and YDEGEE. CDR3 sequence: CASSLSGGASETQYF. The DNA for the CDR3 is TGTGCCAGCAGCTTGAGCGGGGGGGCTTCAGAGACCCAGTACTTC.

J is TRBJ2-1 and V is TRBV5-1, with D maybe TRBD2 (6 bases). The CDR3 length is 14 residues. Trimming stripped 2 bases from V and 8 bases from J, with 14 bases between. In germline, CDR1 is SGHRS, CDR2 YFSETQ. DNA of the CDR3: TGCGCCAGCAGCTTCGGGCTAGCGATTGATGAGCAGTTCTTC. Encoded protein: CASSFGLAIDEQFF.